Listed below are T cell receptor beta chains from one sample, sequenced in a study of T cell responses to AZD1222 COVID-19 vaccine. Using immunoSEQ multiplex PCR, the repertoire was profiled, and TCRdb retains in-frame clones only, with some absent. The sample contains some 110,000 clones, more than 85% of which appear only once. The sample here was peripheral blood, taken on day 0 of AZD1222 vaccination. These receptors all stem from an adult in good health. Each CDR3 is given with its conserved first and last residue. A D gene is named only where the DNA matches it firmly. Size tells how often a clone was seen (once, few, many) or the class of an expanded clone, and some rows leave it out.

TRBV3-1/TRBV3-2	.	TRBD1	TRBJ1-1	TGTGCCAGCAGCCAGCCGACAGGGGACAACACTGAAGCTTTCTTT	CASSQPTGDNTEAFF
TRBV4-1	.	.	TRBJ2-1	TGCGCCAGCAGCCAAGTCGTAGATGAGCAGTTCTTC	CASSQVVDEQFF
TRBV4-1	.	.	TRBJ1-4	TGCGCCAGCAGCCAAGTTGGCGTGGCAACTAATGAAAAACTGTTTTTT	CASSQVGVATNEKLFF
TRBV5-6	.	.	TRBJ1-2	TGTGCCAGCAGCTTACAGGACGGAATCTATGGCTACACCTTC	CASSLQDGIYGYTF
TRBV10-3	.	TRBD1	TRBJ2-2	TGTGCCACCGGACAGGGGAGTAACACCGGGGAGCTGTTTTTT	CATGQGSNTGELFF
TRBV7-3	.	.	TRBJ1-1	TGTGCCAGCAGCTTGGTACAGGACACTGAAGCTTTCTTT	CASSLVQDTEAFF
TRBV18	.	.	TRBJ1-3	TGTGCCAGCTCCACCCCGGGACACCTCGGAAACACCATATATTTT	CASSTPGHLGNTIYF
TRBV6-2/TRBV6-3	.	.	TRBJ1-5	TGTGCCAGCAGCCCCGGGGGGTTGGCGGGTCAGCCCCAGCATTTT	CASSPGGLAGQPQHF
TRBV9	once	.	TRBJ2-3	TGTGCCAGCAGCGTAGGATCCCCAGATACGCAGTATTTT	CASSVGSPDTQYF
TRBV5-6	.	TRBD1	TRBJ2-7	TGTGCCAGCAGCTTGCATCTCGGGACAGGGGGTTACGAGCAGTACTTC	CASSLHLGTGGYEQYF
TRBV19	.	.	TRBJ1-6	TGTGCCAGTAACGGGGGGAGCTCCTATAATTCACCCCTCCACTTT	CASNGGSSYNSPLHF
TRBV6-5	.	TRBD1	TRBJ1-1	TGTGCCAGCAGTTACTCGGACAGGGGGAACACTGAAGCTTTCTTT	CASSYSDRGNTEAFF
TRBV28	.	TRBD1	TRBJ2-5	TGTGCCAGCAGCCCAGGACAGGGGGAGACCCAGTACTTC	CASSPGQGETQYF
TRBV19	few	.	TRBJ1-2	TGTGCCAGTATAGGCGGTCTCTATGGCTACACCTTC	CASIGGLYGYTF
TRBV11-1	once	TRBD1	TRBJ1-1	TGTGCCAGCAGCCCCCATGGCAGGGGGTATACTGAAGCTTTCTTT	CASSPHGRGYTEAFF
TRBV24-1	.	TRBD1	TRBJ1-1	TGTGCCACCAGTGATCTACAGGGGGAAGCTTTCTTT	CATSDLQGEAFF
TRBV7-9	.	TRBD1	TRBJ2-1	TGTGCCAGCAGCCCCTACCCATCGACAGGGGACCTTTACAATGAGCAGTTCTTC	CASSPYPSTGDLYNEQFF
TRBV7-3	.	.	TRBJ2-7	TGTGCCAGCAGCCCTACGACTGGCCTCGGCGAGCAGTACTTC	CASSPTTGLGEQYF
TRBV7-9	.	.	TRBJ1-2	TGTGCCAGCAGCTTAGTGACGGGCTATGGCTACACCTTC	CASSLVTGYGYTF
TRBV9	.	.	TRBJ1-3	TGTGCCAGCAGCGTCGCCGAAACGGGAAACACCATATATTTT	CASSVAETGNTIYF
TRBV30	.	.	TRBJ2-7	TGTGCCTGGACGGGGCAGGGCCACGAGCAGTACTTC	CAWTGQGHEQYF
TRBV28	.	.	TRBJ2-5	TGTGCCAGCAGTCCACCCGGGACAAACACTCAAGAGACCCAGTACTTC	CASSPPGTNTQETQYF
TRBV3-1/TRBV3-2	.	TRBD2	TRBJ2-7	TGTGCCAGCAGCATTAGCGGGGGGGCCTACGAGCAGTACTTC	CASSISGGAYEQYF
TRBV28	.	TRBD2	TRBJ2-3	TGTGCCAGCAGCGGACTAGCGGGGGGAGTAGATACGCAGTATTTT	CASSGLAGGVDTQYF
TRBV20-1	.	TRBD1	TRBJ1-1	TGCAGTGCTAGTCCGACAGGGGCGAACACTGAAGCTTTCTTT	CSASPTGANTEAFF
TRBV28	.	.	TRBJ1-3	TGTGCCAGCAGTTCCCCGGACGTTATTCCCTGGATCTCTGGAAACACCATATATTTT	CASSSPDVIPWISGNTIYF
TRBV3-1/TRBV3-2	.	.	TRBJ1-1	TGTGCCAGCCGAGACGGCCCGAACACTGAAGCTTTCTTT	CASRDGPNTEAFF
TRBV5-6	.	.	TRBJ1-3	TGTGCCAGCAGCGACTTATTAGGAAACACCATATATTTT	CASSDLLGNTIYF
TRBV6-5	.	TRBD2	TRBJ2-5	TGTGCCAGCCGGACTAGCGGGGGGGCCAGAGAGACCCAGTACTTC	CASRTSGGARETQYF
TRBV7-9	.	.	TRBJ1-5	TGTGCCAGCAGCGAAGGGGATAGCAATCAGCCCCAGCATTTT	CASSEGDSNQPQHF
TRBV6-6	.	TRBD2	TRBJ2-1	TGTGCCAGCAGCTGGGTATCGTGGAAGCGGACTAGCGGGAGGGCGACCTACAATGAGCAGTTCTTC	CASSWVSWKRTSGRATYNEQFF
TRBV28	.	TRBD1	TRBJ2-7	TGTGCCAGCAGTTCAGGAATTGGGACAGGGGTTCCCTACGAGCAGTACTTC	CASSSGIGTGVPYEQYF
TRBV15	.	.	TRBJ2-6	TGTGCCACCAGCAGAGGGGAAATCTCTGGGGCCAACGTCCTGACTTTC	CATSRGEISGANVLTF
TRBV27	.	.	TRBJ1-2	TGTGCCAGCAGTTTATATGGGGGCTCCAATGGCTACACCTTC	CASSLYGGSNGYTF
TRBV13	.	.	TRBJ2-7	TGTGCCAGCAGCTTAGGCCGGGCCTACGAGCAGTACTTC	CASSLGRAYEQYF
TRBV12-3/TRBV12-4	.	.	TRBJ1-2	TGTGCCAGCAGCATAGGGGACGGCTACACCTTC	CASSIGDGYTF
TRBV11-2	.	.	TRBJ1-1	TGTGCCAGCAGCTTAGATAGGGGTACTGAAGCTTTCTTT	CASSLDRGTEAFF
TRBV11-1	.	.	TRBJ1-6	TGTGCCAGCAGCCCGACAGTCAATTCACCCCTCCACTTT	CASSPTVNSPLHF
TRBV2	.	.	TRBJ1-5	TGTGCCAGCGCCGAAACGGACCGCAATCAGCCCCAGCATTTT	CASAETDRNQPQHF
TRBV10-3	.	TRBD2	TRBJ2-3	TGTGCCATCGGGACTAGCGGGCGCACAGATACGCAGTATTTT	CAIGTSGRTDTQYF
TRBV27	.	TRBD1	TRBJ2-1	TGTGCCAGCAGTTTGCGCGGGGACAGGCGATACAATGAGCAGTTCTTC	CASSLRGDRRYNEQFF